The entry that follows covers one TCR beta chain sequence. Its antigen is unknown. This sample is part of a study of glioma-infiltrating T cells. General study results and limits: Very few CDR3 sequences were shared between tissue and blood. Above-expected tissue-blood divergence occurred in all gliomas, most in low-grade ones.

Using RNA template, CDR3s of TCR alpha and beta were amplified with iRepertoire arm-PCR. Tissue mRNA or PBMC total RNA, about 85-400 ng, went into one-step reverse transcription and amplification. TCRdb reanalysed the multiplex PCR reads using MiXCR and keeps one entry per CDR3 protein. The table has 100,000 to 150,000 distinct CDR3 sequences, about 25% seen once. This CDR3 is built from 15 residues. J was trimmed by 4 bases and V by 4 bases; bases with no gene match: 5. Germline V gene lookup returns CDR1 MNHEY and CDR2 SMNVEV (reference sequence). This clonotype was obtained from a human donor with low-grade glioma or glioblastoma, undergoing nonglioma brain surgery, or in good health (not recorded which). The material sequenced was glioma tissue, nonneoplastic brain tissue, or PBMCs (not recorded which). This chain joins TRBV27 and TRBJ1-5; 9 positions agree with TRBD1. The CDR3 loop reads CASSSFGTGNQPQHF. In nucleotides, the CDR3 is TGTGCCAGCAGTTCGTTCGGGACAGGGAATCAGCCCCAGCATTTT.